This is a list of T cell receptor beta chains from one sample in a study of blood T cell repertoires in COVID-19. Clones were sequenced by immunoSEQ multiplex PCR, and TCRdb holds only the in-frame ones, with some missing. The data contain 110,000 to 150,000 clones, roughly three quarters of them singletons. What was sequenced was PBMCs or T cells enriched from blood (not recorded which). These receptors came from a woman between 45 and 60 years old who had recovered from COVID-19. Both conserved end residues are part of each CDR3. Fields, in order: D gene, V gene, J gene, clone size, CDR3 DNA, CDR3 protein. D genes are given only for firm matches. The size entry is marked missing in some rows and otherwise reads once, few, many or a size class.

D gene: NA
V gene: TRBV5-1
J gene: TRBJ1-1
clone size: NA
CDR3 DNA: TGCGCCAGCAGCTTGGCCGTTAACACTGAAGCTTTCTTT
CDR3 protein: CASSLAVNTEAFF

D gene: TRBD2
V gene: TRBV5-1
J gene: TRBJ2-1
clone size: NA
CDR3 DNA: TGCGCCAGCAGCTTGGTCGGAGCTAGCGGGGGGGCGAGCTCCTACAATGAGCAGTTCTTC
CDR3 protein: CASSLVGASGGASSYNEQFF

D gene: NA
V gene: TRBV6-4
J gene: TRBJ1-1
clone size: NA
CDR3 DNA: TGTGCCAGCAGTGACTCGCCGGGGACTGAAGCTTTCTTT
CDR3 protein: CASSDSPGTEAFF

D gene: NA
V gene: TRBV30
J gene: TRBJ1-1
clone size: NA
CDR3 DNA: TGTGCCTGGAGTAAGGCATCAGGGTTAGAAGCTTTCTTT
CDR3 protein: CAWSKASGLEAFF

D gene: TRBD1
V gene: TRBV10-1
J gene: TRBJ1-1
clone size: NA
CDR3 DNA: TGCGCCAGCAGTGAGCTCGGACAGGTCGATCCGGAAGCTTTCTTT
CDR3 protein: CASSELGQVDPEAFF

D gene: NA
V gene: TRBV29-1
J gene: TRBJ1-2
clone size: NA
CDR3 DNA: TGCAGCGTTGCGACGGGGGGCGTAGGAAGTGGCTACACCTTC
CDR3 protein: CSVATGGVGSGYTF

D gene: NA
V gene: TRBV3-1/TRBV3-2
J gene: TRBJ2-1
clone size: NA
CDR3 DNA: TGTGCCAGCAGCCACCCGCCGGGCCCCAGGGCAGAGGCCGGCTACAATGAGCAGTTCTTC
CDR3 protein: CASSHPPGPRAEAGYNEQFF

D gene: TRBD2
V gene: TRBV5-4
J gene: TRBJ2-1
clone size: once
CDR3 DNA: TGTGCCAGCAGCTTACTAGCGGGCTCCTACAATGAGCAGTTCTTC
CDR3 protein: CASSLLAGSYNEQFF

D gene: NA
V gene: TRBV27
J gene: TRBJ1-1
clone size: NA
CDR3 DNA: TGTGCCAGCAGTTTTCAGGGTATGGCTGAAGCTTTCTTT
CDR3 protein: CASSFQGMAEAFF

D gene: TRBD1
V gene: TRBV5-1
J gene: TRBJ2-1
clone size: NA
CDR3 DNA: TGCGCCAGCAGCACAGATGGGACAGGTGCCCGTGGGGACAATGAGCAGTTCTTC
CDR3 protein: CASSTDGTGARGDNEQFF

D gene: NA
V gene: TRBV14
J gene: TRBJ1-4
clone size: NA
CDR3 DNA: TGTGCCAGCAGCCAAGCCCCAGGGTTGGGTGAAAAACTGTTTTTT
CDR3 protein: CASSQAPGLGEKLFF

D gene: NA
V gene: TRBV11-2
J gene: TRBJ1-3
clone size: NA
CDR3 DNA: TGTGCCAGCAGCCATGGTTCGTTCTTGCGTGGAAACACCATATATTTT
CDR3 protein: CASSHGSFLRGNTIYF

D gene: NA
V gene: TRBV7-9
J gene: TRBJ2-1
clone size: NA
CDR3 DNA: TGTGCCAGCAGCTCCGAGGGGACTTACAATGAGCAGTTCTTC
CDR3 protein: CASSSEGTYNEQFF

D gene: NA
V gene: TRBV6-4
J gene: TRBJ2-1
clone size: NA
CDR3 DNA: TGTGCCAGCAGTGGGTCAGGCGACTCCTACAATGAGCAGTTCTTC
CDR3 protein: CASSGSGDSYNEQFF

D gene: TRBD1
V gene: TRBV5-1
J gene: TRBJ1-5
clone size: NA
CDR3 DNA: TGCGCCAGCAGCGCGACAGGGGGCGGCAATCAGCCCCAGCATTTT
CDR3 protein: CASSATGGGNQPQHF

D gene: NA
V gene: TRBV5-1
J gene: TRBJ1-3
clone size: NA
CDR3 DNA: TGCGCCAGCAGCTTAGCAGGGAGGGGAAACACCATATATTTT
CDR3 protein: CASSLAGRGNTIYF

D gene: NA
V gene: TRBV5-4
J gene: TRBJ1-3
clone size: NA
CDR3 DNA: TGTGCCAGCAGCTTGGGTGGGAGCTCTGGAAACACCATATATTTT
CDR3 protein: CASSLGGSSGNTIYF

D gene: TRBD1
V gene: TRBV2
J gene: TRBJ1-2
clone size: NA
CDR3 DNA: TGTGCCAGCAGCGACAGGGGGAACTATGGCTACACCTTC
CDR3 protein: CASSDRGNYGYTF

D gene: NA
V gene: TRBV7-2
J gene: TRBJ1-3
clone size: NA
CDR3 DNA: TGTGCCAGCAGCTTATACAGCCTCTCTGGAAACACCATATATTTT
CDR3 protein: CASSLYSLSGNTIYF

D gene: NA
V gene: TRBV28
J gene: TRBJ2-1
clone size: NA
CDR3 DNA: TGTGCCAGCGGGGGAGGATACAATGAGCAGTTCTTC
CDR3 protein: CASGGGYNEQFF

D gene: NA
V gene: TRBV28
J gene: TRBJ1-5
clone size: few
CDR3 DNA: TGTGCCAGCAGTCCTACCCACAGGCAGCCCCAGCATTTT
CDR3 protein: CASSPTHRQPQHF

D gene: NA
V gene: TRBV27
J gene: TRBJ2-1
clone size: NA
CDR3 DNA: TGTGCCAGCAGTTTAATCCGGCGGAGCTACAATGAGCAGTTCTTC
CDR3 protein: CASSLIRRSYNEQFF

D gene: TRBD1
V gene: TRBV7-8
J gene: TRBJ2-3
clone size: NA
CDR3 DNA: TGTGCCAGCGGCCGGGACAGAGTCACAGATACGCAGTATTTT
CDR3 protein: CASGRDRVTDTQYF

D gene: NA
V gene: TRBV6-5
J gene: TRBJ1-6
clone size: few
CDR3 DNA: TGTGCCAGCAGAAAGACAGGTCGTAATTCACCCCTCCACTTT
CDR3 protein: CASRKTGRNSPLHF

D gene: NA
V gene: TRBV5-5
J gene: TRBJ1-4
clone size: NA
CDR3 DNA: TGTGCCAGCAGCTTGGGGGACGAAGGACAGACTCACGGTGAAAAACTGTTTTTT
CDR3 protein: CASSLGDEGQTHGEKLFF

D gene: NA
V gene: TRBV11-2
J gene: TRBJ1-1
clone size: NA
CDR3 DNA: TGTGCCAGCAGCCCCCGGATGGAGACAGCTTTCTTT
CDR3 protein: CASSPRMETAFF

D gene: NA
V gene: TRBV6-5
J gene: TRBJ1-2
clone size: NA
CDR3 DNA: TGTGCCATTCGCGGGGGCGGCGGCTACACCTTC
CDR3 protein: CAIRGGGGYTF

D gene: TRBD1
V gene: TRBV28
J gene: TRBJ1-5
clone size: few
CDR3 DNA: TGTGCCAGCCTAAAGAACAGGGGAGGAGGGCAGCCCCAGCATTTT
CDR3 protein: CASLKNRGGGQPQHF

D gene: NA
V gene: TRBV5-1
J gene: TRBJ1-5
clone size: NA
CDR3 DNA: TGCGCCAGCAGCTTGTCCCCGGACAGCTTCAATCAGCCCCAGCATTTT
CDR3 protein: CASSLSPDSFNQPQHF

D gene: NA
V gene: TRBV5-1
J gene: TRBJ1-4
clone size: few
CDR3 DNA: TGCGCCAGCAGCTTGGGGGCAGGGTTAAATGAAAAACTGTTTTTT
CDR3 protein: CASSLGAGLNEKLFF

D gene: NA
V gene: TRBV27
J gene: TRBJ1-5
clone size: once
CDR3 DNA: TGTGCCACCGCCCCGGGGGTGGGACAGCCCCAGCATTTT
CDR3 protein: CATAPGVGQPQHF

D gene: NA
V gene: TRBV29-1
J gene: TRBJ1-2
clone size: NA
CDR3 DNA: TGCAGCTTTGGGGAGGGGTCCTATGGCTACACCTTC
CDR3 protein: CSFGEGSYGYTF

D gene: NA
V gene: TRBV7-6
J gene: TRBJ2-2
clone size: NA
CDR3 DNA: TGTGCCAGCAGCGTACAGGGCTACACCGGGGAGCTGTTTTTT
CDR3 protein: CASSVQGYTGELFF

D gene: NA
V gene: TRBV6-6
J gene: TRBJ2-1
clone size: NA
CDR3 DNA: TGTGCCAGCAGACCTCACAGGGCCCGGATTTACAATGAGCAGTTCTTC
CDR3 protein: CASRPHRARIYNEQFF

D gene: NA
V gene: TRBV4-1
J gene: TRBJ1-5
clone size: NA
CDR3 DNA: TGCGCCAGCAGCCCCCACGGGGGTCAGCCCCAGCATTTT
CDR3 protein: CASSPHGGQPQHF

D gene: NA
V gene: TRBV7-9
J gene: TRBJ1-4
clone size: NA
CDR3 DNA: TGTGCCAGCAGCCCACAGGGCATAAGTGAAAAACTGTTTTTT
CDR3 protein: CASSPQGISEKLFF

D gene: TRBD1
V gene: TRBV19
J gene: TRBJ1-4
clone size: NA
CDR3 DNA: TGTGCCAGTAGTACAGGGGGGACAACTAATGAAAAACTGTTTTTT
CDR3 protein: CASSTGGTTNEKLFF

D gene: NA
V gene: TRBV3-1/TRBV3-2
J gene: TRBJ1-2
clone size: NA
CDR3 DNA: TGTGCCAGCAGCCTTAATACAGGGAACTATGGCTACACCTTC
CDR3 protein: CASSLNTGNYGYTF

D gene: NA
V gene: TRBV6-2/TRBV6-3
J gene: TRBJ1-6
clone size: NA
CDR3 DNA: TGTGCCAGCAGTTACTCGAAGCGAGGGAATTCACCCCTCCACTTT
CDR3 protein: CASSYSKRGNSPLHF

D gene: TRBD2
V gene: TRBV24-1
J gene: TRBJ2-7
clone size: NA
CDR3 DNA: TGTGCCACCAGTGATAGTAGCGGGACGAACTTAGCCTACGAGCAGTACTTC
CDR3 protein: CATSDSSGTNLAYEQYF

D gene: TRBD2
V gene: TRBV12-5
J gene: TRBJ2-5
clone size: NA
CDR3 DNA: TGTGCTAGTGGTCACCTCGGCGGGGGGCTATGGGAGACCCAGTACTTC
CDR3 protein: CASGHLGGGLWETQYF

D gene: NA
V gene: TRBV27
J gene: TRBJ1-6
clone size: once
CDR3 DNA: TGTGCCAGCAGTCCGGCGGGTAATTCACCCCTCCACTTT
CDR3 protein: CASSPAGNSPLHF

D gene: NA
V gene: TRBV28
J gene: TRBJ1-2
clone size: NA
CDR3 DNA: TGTGCCAGCAGTTCCTCGCAGAGCGCCAGCTATGGCTACACCTTC
CDR3 protein: CASSSSQSASYGYTF

D gene: TRBD2
V gene: TRBV5-6
J gene: TRBJ2-1
clone size: NA
CDR3 DNA: TGTGCCAGCAGCCGGCTAGCGGGGGGGACCTATGAGCAGTTCTTC
CDR3 protein: CASSRLAGGTYEQFF

D gene: TRBD1
V gene: TRBV18
J gene: TRBJ1-2
clone size: few
CDR3 DNA: TGTGCCAGCTCACGCCGACAGGGCCCCTATGGCTACACCTTC
CDR3 protein: CASSRRQGPYGYTF

D gene: TRBD1
V gene: TRBV3-1/TRBV3-2
J gene: TRBJ1-3
clone size: NA
CDR3 DNA: TGTGCCAGCAGGGGACAGGGAAGCCTCTCTGGAAACACCATATATTTT
CDR3 protein: CASRGQGSLSGNTIYF

D gene: NA
V gene: TRBV19
J gene: TRBJ1-6
clone size: NA
CDR3 DNA: TGTGCCAGTAGTATATACAGGGACGGTGATTCACCCCTCCACTTT
CDR3 protein: CASSIYRDGDSPLHF

D gene: NA
V gene: TRBV4-1
J gene: TRBJ2-5
clone size: many
CDR3 DNA: TGCGCCAGCAGCCAAGTTCCCAGGCAAGAGACCCAGTACTTC
CDR3 protein: CASSQVPRQETQYF

D gene: NA
V gene: TRBV7-9
J gene: TRBJ1-1
clone size: NA
CDR3 DNA: TGTGCCAGCAGCTTACTTCAGGGCCACACTGAAGCTTTCTTT
CDR3 protein: CASSLLQGHTEAFF

D gene: TRBD2
V gene: TRBV7-2
J gene: TRBJ2-5
clone size: once
CDR3 DNA: TGTGCCAGAGCGAGCGGGGGGGCCGTGGAGACCCAGTACTTC
CDR3 protein: CARASGGAVETQYF

D gene: NA
V gene: TRBV28
J gene: TRBJ1-2
clone size: NA
CDR3 DNA: TGTGCCAGCAACAAGGAGGGTCATGGCTACACCTTC
CDR3 protein: CASNKEGHGYTF

D gene: NA
V gene: TRBV20-1
J gene: TRBJ1-6
clone size: few
CDR3 DNA: TGCAGTGCTAGTTACGTCGAGGAGGTATCACCCCTCCACTTT
CDR3 protein: CSASYVEEVSPLHF

D gene: NA
V gene: TRBV19
J gene: TRBJ1-2
clone size: few
CDR3 DNA: TGTGCCAGTGCGTGGGGGGATGGCTACACCTTC
CDR3 protein: CASAWGDGYTF

D gene: TRBD2
V gene: TRBV3-1/TRBV3-2
J gene: TRBJ2-1
clone size: NA
CDR3 DNA: TGTGCCAGCAGCCAGATAGCGGGGGGGCCTAAGGAGCAGTTCTTC
CDR3 protein: CASSQIAGGPKEQFF

D gene: TRBD1
V gene: TRBV27
J gene: TRBJ1-4
clone size: few
CDR3 DNA: TGTGCCAGCAGCGACCAGGGGGCCGACGAAAAACTGTTTTTT
CDR3 protein: CASSDQGADEKLFF

D gene: NA
V gene: TRBV6-5
J gene: TRBJ1-4
clone size: NA
CDR3 DNA: TGTGCCAGCAGTTACGGAGGAGAGGAAAAACTGTTTTTT
CDR3 protein: CASSYGGEEKLFF

D gene: NA
V gene: TRBV9
J gene: TRBJ1-6
clone size: NA
CDR3 DNA: TGTGCCAGCAGCGTACAATGGACAGCTAATTCACCCCTCCACTTT
CDR3 protein: CASSVQWTANSPLHF